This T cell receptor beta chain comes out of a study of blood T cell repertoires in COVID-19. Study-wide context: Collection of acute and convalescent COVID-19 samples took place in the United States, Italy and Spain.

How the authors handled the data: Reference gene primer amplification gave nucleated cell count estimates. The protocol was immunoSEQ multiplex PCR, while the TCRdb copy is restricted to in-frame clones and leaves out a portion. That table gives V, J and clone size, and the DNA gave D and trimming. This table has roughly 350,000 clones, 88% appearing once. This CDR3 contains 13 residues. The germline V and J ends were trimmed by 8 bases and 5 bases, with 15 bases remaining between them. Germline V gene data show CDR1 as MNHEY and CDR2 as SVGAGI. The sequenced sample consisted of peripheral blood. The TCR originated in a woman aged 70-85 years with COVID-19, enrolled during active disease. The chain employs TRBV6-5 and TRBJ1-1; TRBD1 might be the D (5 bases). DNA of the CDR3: TGTGCCAGCCGCGCGGTAGGGGCTACTGAAGCTTTCTTT. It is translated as CASRAVGATEAFF.